One and the same sample provided the 26 T cell receptor beta chains below, sequenced in a study of T cell repertoires in cytomegalovirus infection. Each CDR3 protein gets one entry after TCRdb re-called the reads with MiXCR. The sample shows approximately 170,000 distinct CDR3 sequences, over 13% of them seen only once. The specimen sequenced was PBMCs. The source of these receptors is a human donor in good health (CMV status not recorded). Some clones in this sample may be carry-over from other donors' samples.

The table lists this clonotype with a few counts. The chain's CDR3 is CASSQDPGVETQYF. CDR3 nucleotide sequence: TGTGCCAGCAGCCAAGATCCGGGGGTAGAGACCCAGTACTTC. The rearrangement joins TRBV3-1 to TRBJ2-5; D perhaps matches TRBD2 (6 bases). The V end lost 0 bases, the J end lost 4 bases, and 9 bases lay between the germline ends. The germline gives CDR1 LGHDT, CDR2 YNNKEL (reference sequence). CDR3 length: 14 amino acids.

In this sample, this clonotype turned up many times. The chain is built from TRBV7-2 and TRBJ2-1; 9 bases align to TRBD2. The V and J ends lost 1 base and 9 bases, in that order; junction bases with no gene match: 10. The CDR3 is made up of 16 amino acids. Germline-derived CDR1 and CDR2 are SGHTA and FQGNSA. The CDR3 here is CASSLEGRGGAGEQFF. The CDR3 coding sequence is TGTGCCAGCAGCTTAGAGGGGCGCGGGGGGGCGGGTGAGCAGTTCTTC.

The chain links TRBV9 to TRBJ1-1; no clear D. In germline, CDR1 is SGDLS, CDR2 YYNGEE. The CDR3 is 15 amino acids. The V gene lost 7 bases and the J gene lost 2 bases, with 18 bases spanning the gap. Written as DNA, the CDR3 is TGTGCCAGCTCCCTTGACGACGCAACTAACACTGAAGCTTTCTTT. This gives the protein CASSLDDATNTEAFF. Together with reference TRBV9 and TRBJ1-1, the CDR3 gives the full variable domain: DSGVTQTPKHLITATGQRVTLRCSPRSGDLSVYWYQQSLDQGLQFLIQYYNGEERAKGNILERFSAQQFPDLHSELNLSSLELGDSALYFCASSLDDATNTEAFFGQGTRLTVV.

This clonotype occurred a few times. This rearrangement joins TRBV13 to TRBJ2-7; possibly TRBD1 for D (5 bases). This CDR3 has 14 residues. V gave up 4 bases and J gave up 2 bases, with 12 bases separating them. Germline V gives CDR1 PRHDT, CDR2 FYEKMQ (reference sequence). The CDR3 protein is CASSWGRQTYEQYF. The CDR3 DNA sequence: TGTGCCAGCAGCTGGGGTAGACAGACCTACGAGCAGTACTTC.

V and J are TRBV5-5 and TRBJ2-5; 8 bases match TRBD1. Germline trimming cut 4 bases from V and 2 bases from J; bases unmatched to any gene: 4. The CDR3 spans 14 residues. CDR1 is SGHKS, CDR2 YYEKEE, per germline (reference sequence). The CDR3 protein is CASSDRTGQETQYF. The CDR3 region has the DNA TGTGCCAGCAGCGATCGGACAGGGCAAGAGACCCAGTACTTC.

This clonotype occurred many times. The chain has TRBV7-8 and TRBJ1-1, with D possibly being TRBD1 (5 bases). The ends were cut back, 6 bases at V and 5 bases at J, with 19 bases in the middle. The V gene's germline CDR1 is SGHVS and CDR2 FQNEAQ. The CDR3 totals 15 residues. DNA for the CDR3: TGTGCCAGCAGTCACGCGGGGGGAGGAGGGACTGAAGCTTTCTTT. Translation: CASSHAGGGGTEAFF.

This clonotype has a handful of counts. The junction departs from germline at one end; a sequencing error may be responsible. V gene TRBV7-2 combines with J gene TRBJ2-1, with a tentative D call TRBD2 (6 bases). Germline assignment: CDR1 SGHTA and CDR2 FQGNSA. CDR3 length: 15 amino acids. As DNA, the CDR3 is TGTGCCAGCAGCTCACCGGGACTGGCCTATAATGAGCAGTTCTTC. Encoded protein: CASSSPGLAYNEQFF.

In its sample, this clonotype was seen many times. The gene calls are TRBV7-6 and TRBJ2-5, with 13 bases matching TRBD2. There are 16 residues in the CDR3. Germline assignment: CDR1 SGHVS and CDR2 FNYEAQ. Losses at the gene ends were 5 bases for V and 2 bases for J; bases not matched to a gene: 5. The CDR3 DNA reads TGTGCCAGCAGCCCCTGGACTAGCGGGGGTCAAGAGACCCAGTACTTC. Residues: CASSPWTSGGQETQYF.

This clonotype was picked up a small number of times. J is TRBJ2-1 and V is TRBV14; D is perhaps TRBD2 (7 bases). V was pared by 3 bases and J by 6 bases, with 24 bases between. The CDR3 totals 18 residues. Germline V gives CDR1 SGHDN, CDR2 FVKESK. The CDR3 reads CASSHQISRGPFPNEQFF. DNA for the CDR3: TGTGCCAGCAGCCATCAAATCTCGCGGGGGCCATTCCCCAATGAGCAGTTCTTC.

At least ten counts were recorded for this clonotype. The chain combines TRBV11-2 with TRBJ2-2; no reliable D call. V lost 6 bases and J 6 bases, leaving 11 bases between the germline ends. In germline, CDR1 is SGHAT, CDR2 FQNNGV. This CDR3 comprises 13 residues. CDR3 in DNA: TGTGCCAGCAGACTCGTAAGATCCGGGGAGCTGTTTTTT. This encodes CASRLVRSGELFF.

V usage is TRBV19 and J usage is TRBJ1-1; D gene uncertain. V was pared by 2 bases and J by 0 bases, with 7 bases between. From germline, CDR1 is LNHDA and CDR2 SQIVND (reference sequence). The CDR3 extends over 14 amino acids. The CDR3 sequence: CASSIKVLNTEAFF. The CDR3 DNA follows: TGTGCCAGTAGTATAAAGGTACTGAACACTGAAGCTTTCTTT.

The table lists this clonotype with many counts. The chain employs TRBV28 and TRBJ1-2; 9 nucleotides align to TRBD1. From germline, CDR1 is MDHEN and CDR2 SYDVKM. V lost 1 base and J lost 8; bases outside the gene matches: 8. CDR3 length: 15 residues. CDR3 in amino acids: CASSLYRGHGYGYTF. The CDR3 nucleotides are TGTGCCAGCAGTTTATACAGGGGGCACGGATACGGCTACACCTTC.

This chain uses TRBV20-1 with TRBJ1-2; unclear D gene. With 6 bases removed from V and 4 bases from J, the gap between germline ends came to 18 bases. The CDR3 contains 14 residues. Germline V gene sequence: CDR1 DFQATT, CDR2 SNEGSKA (reference sequence). The CDR3 here is CSARSGFYGYGYTF. The DNA of the CDR3 is TGCAGTGCAAGGTCGGGGTTTTATGGCTATGGCTACACCTTC.

V usage is TRBV28 and J usage is TRBJ2-7; 13 bases fit TRBD2. CDR1 MDHEN and CDR2 SYDVKM come from the germline V gene. With V trimmed by 5 bases and J by 7 bases, 14 bases remained unmatched. This CDR3 has 17 amino acids. The CDR3 loop reads CASSPPEGLAGAGEQYF. The DNA of the CDR3 is TGTGCCAGCAGTCCCCCCGAAGGACTAGCGGGAGCCGGAGAGCAGTACTTC.

In this sample, this clonotype turned up many times. J is TRBJ1-2 and V is TRBV7-2, with D uncertain. Germline CDR1 SGHTA, CDR2 FQGNSA. Trimming took off 5 bases at V and 4 bases at J, with 14 bases between the two ends. The CDR3 is 14 residues long. CDR3: CASSVRETSYGYTF. The CDR3 nucleotides are TGTGCCAGCAGCGTGAGGGAGACTAGCTATGGCTACACCTTC.

This clonotype was observed at least ten times. J is TRBJ2-6 and V is TRBV7-2; TRBD2 is a possible D gene (6 bases). V gave up 0 bases and J gave up 4 bases, with 7 bases separating them. This CDR3 is built from 15 residues. CDR1 is SGHTA and CDR2 is FQGNSA in the germline V gene. CDR3 nucleotides: TGTGCCAGCAGCTTAGCGCGGGGAGGGGCCAACGTCCTGACTTTC. Its translation: CASSLARGGANVLTF.

This clonotype was recorded a few times. This chain uses TRBV25-1 with TRBJ2-6, with unresolved D. Deletions cut 0 bases from V and 0 bases from J, with 9 bases between. Germline V gene lookup returns CDR1 MGHDK and CDR2 SYGVNS. This CDR3 contains 17 residues. CDR3 sequence reads: CASSEYGSSSGANVLTF. CDR3 DNA sequence: TGTGCCAGCAGTGAATATGGGTCTTCCTCTGGGGCCAACGTCCTGACTTTC.

The chain links TRBV6-6 to TRBJ2-1; 7 bases align to TRBD2. The germline CDR1 and CDR2 sequences are MNHNY and SVGAGI (reference sequence). After removal of 2 bases from V and 6 bases from J, the junction contained 4 bases not matched to a gene. The CDR3 sequence is 14 residues long. CDR3 loop: CASSYKLAGNEQFF. CDR3 nucleotide sequence: TGTGCCAGCAGTTACAAGTTAGCGGGCAATGAGCAGTTCTTC.

The V and J genes are TRBV20-1 and TRBJ2-3; the D gene is possibly TRBD2 (6 bases). The V gene lost 0 bases and the J gene lost 5 bases, with 12 bases spanning the gap. Looked up from germline, CDR1 is DFQATT and CDR2 is SNEGSKA (reference sequence). The CDR3 consists of 14 residues. The CDR3 DNA follows: TGCAGTGCTAGAGATGCGGAGCGGGTAGATACGCAGTATTTT. As protein: CSARDAERVDTQYF.

This clonotype occurred once. This sequence joins TRBV7-9 and TRBJ2-1; 8 bases line up with TRBD2. J gave up 7 bases and V 8 bases, and 13 bases lay outside the gene matches. CDR1 is SEHNR, CDR2 FQNEAQ, per germline (reference sequence). This CDR3 region has 15 residues. The CDR3 loop is CASRLSGNLGNEQFF. CDR3 DNA: TGTGCCAGCCGACTTAGCGGGAACCTAGGGAATGAGCAGTTCTTC.

This clonotype showed up just a few times. This chain uses TRBV6-2 or TRBV6-3 with TRBJ2-7; perhaps TRBD1 as D (6 bases). The germline V gene encodes CDR1 MNHEY and CDR2 SVGEGT. The CDR3 consists of 14 residues. V was trimmed by 2 bases and J by 1 base, leaving 9 bases between them. In DNA form, the CDR3 reads TGTGCCAGCAGTTACGGGACATTTTCCTACGAGCAGTACTTC. This codes for CASSYGTFSYEQYF.

The rearrangement links TRBV29-1 to TRBJ1-2, with 7 bases matching TRBD1. Unmatched junction bases numbered 11, after V lost 8 bases and J lost 2 bases. Germline V gene lookup returns CDR1 SQVTM and CDR2 ANQGSEA. The CDR3 contains 14 residues. The CDR3 reads CSSGRQGVNYGYTF. The DNA of the CDR3 is TGCAGCTCTGGACGGCAGGGGGTGAACTATGGCTACACCTTC.

The chain combines TRBV5-1 with TRBJ1-3, with 7 bases aligning to TRBD1. CDR3 length: 14 amino acids. Losses at the gene ends were 4 bases for V and 4 bases for J; bases not matched to a gene: 5. The germline V gene encodes CDR1 SGHRS and CDR2 YFSETQ. CDR3 DNA: TGCGCCAGCAGCCAAACAGGGGCCGGAAACACCATATATTTT. The encoded protein is CASSQTGAGNTIYF.

This chain joins TRBV19 and TRBJ1-1; D uncertain. The CDR3 has 11 residues. Germline V gives CDR1 LNHDA, CDR2 SQIVND (reference sequence). Trimming removed 5 bases from V and 6 bases from J, with 7 bases in between. CDR3 DNA: TGTGCCAGTAGTGGACCCGCTGAAGCTTTCTTT. Amino acid sequence: CASSGPAEAFF.

This clonotype was detected ten times or more. This chain connects TRBV7-2 to TRBJ1-1; D gene unclear. Between the trimmed V and J ends, which lost 2 bases and 2 bases, there was a span of 12 bases. The germline V gene encodes CDR1 SGHTA and CDR2 FQGNSA. There are 15 residues in the CDR3. The CDR3 reads CASSLSGWGNTEAFF. The CDR3 DNA is TGTGCCAGCAGCTTATCGGGGTGGGGTAACACTGAAGCTTTCTTT.

This clonotype was counted between two and nine times. This rearrangement joins TRBV28 to TRBJ2-6; 9 bases align to TRBD2. Trimming removed 6 bases from V and 0 bases from J; junction bases left unmatched: 6. The germline CDR1 and CDR2 sequences are MDHEN and SYDVKM. The CDR3 runs to 17 residues. The CDR3 sequence is CASRSLAGLSGANVLTF. In DNA form, the CDR3 reads TGTGCCAGCAGGTCCCTAGCGGGGCTCTCTGGGGCCAACGTCCTGACTTTC. Complete variable domain (other parts from reference TRBV28 and TRBJ2-6): DVKVTQSSRYLVKRTGEKVFLECVQDMDHENMFWYRQDPGLGLRLIYFSYDVKMKEKGDIPEGYSVSREKKERFSLILESASTNQTSMYLCASRSLAGLSGANVLTFGAGSRLTVL.